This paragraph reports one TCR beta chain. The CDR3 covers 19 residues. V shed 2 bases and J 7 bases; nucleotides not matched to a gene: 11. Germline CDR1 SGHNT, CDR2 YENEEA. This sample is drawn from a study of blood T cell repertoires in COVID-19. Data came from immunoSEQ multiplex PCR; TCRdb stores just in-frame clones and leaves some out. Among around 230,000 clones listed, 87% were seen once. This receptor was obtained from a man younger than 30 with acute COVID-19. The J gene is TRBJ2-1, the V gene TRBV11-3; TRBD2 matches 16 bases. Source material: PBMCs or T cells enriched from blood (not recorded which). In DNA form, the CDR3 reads TGTGCCAGCAGCTTACCCCGGGCCGGGACTAGCGGGAGGGGGAATGAGCAGTTCTTC. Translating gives CASSLPRAGTSGRGNEQFF.